This T cell receptor beta chain came from a study of blood T cell repertoires in COVID-19. The overall study: Samples came from the United States, Italy and Spain, spanning acute and convalescent COVID-19. In each case, the material was cDNA or gDNA derived from T cells, B-cell-depleted T cells, or PBMCs.

The V end lost 4 bases, the J end lost 3 bases, and 13 bases lay between the germline ends. The length of the CDR3 is 15 residues. Germline CDR1 and CDR2: SGHRS and YFSETQ. Libraries were prepared by immunoSEQ multiplex PCR; TCRdb keeps only in-frame clonotypes and omits some of them. This sample has some 270,000 clones, with roughly 85% found just once. The chain has TRBV5-1 and TRBJ1-4; a weak D match, TRBD1 (6 bases). The TCR originated in a woman between 50 and 59 years old with acute COVID-19. The material sequenced was PBMCs or T cells enriched from blood (not recorded which). The CDR3 region has the DNA TGCGCCAGCAGCGCGACAGGCGATCCTAATGAAAAACTGTTTTTT. Translation: CASSATGDPNEKLFF.